Listed here are 9 T cell receptor beta chains from one sample, sequenced in a study of cytomegalovirus exposure and HLA in healthy donors. Profiling relied on immunoSEQ multiplex PCR, and the TCRdb table lists in-frame clones only, not all of them. In the table there are 120,000 or so clones, roughly 90% of which are singletons. Sequencing was carried out using PBMCs. The receptors derive from a woman in her late teens or twenties in good health and CMV-seronegative.

The chain joins TRBV7-6 to TRBJ2-3; D is unresolved. Trimming took off 3 bases at V and 0 bases at J, with 10 bases between the two ends. Looked up from germline, CDR1 is SGHVS and CDR2 is FNYEAQ. The CDR3 has 15 residues. CDR3: CASSLAGLSTDTQYF. The DNA of the CDR3 is TGTGCCAGCAGCTTGGCAGGATTGAGCACAGATACGCAGTATTTT. The variable domain in full, completed from reference TRBV7-6 and TRBJ2-3, reads GAGVSQSPRYKVTKRGQDVALRCDPISGHVSLYWYRQALGQGPEFLTYFNYEAQQDKSGLPNDRFSAERPEGSISTLTIQRTEQRDSAMYRCASSLAGLSTDTQYFGPGTRLTVL.

The V and J genes are TRBV7-9 and TRBJ2-1, with 9 bases aligning to TRBD1. The trim removed 2 bases at V and 7 bases at J, leaving 6 bases unmatched. The CDR3 totals 15 residues. Germline V CDR1 and CDR2: SEHNR, FQNEAQ (reference sequence). CDR3 in amino acids: CASSLFTGGLNEQFF. The CDR3, as DNA: TGTGCCAGCAGCTTATTTACAGGGGGCTTGAATGAGCAGTTCTTC.

Only one count was recorded for this clone. The rearrangement joins TRBV27 to TRBJ2-5, with D tentatively TRBD1 (6 bases). V was pared by 4 bases and J by 0 bases, with 9 bases between. The CDR3 length is 14 residues. CDR1 is MNHEY, CDR2 SMNVEV, per germline (reference sequence). The CDR3 sequence: CASSSTGYQETQYF. The DNA for the CDR3 is TGTGCCAGCAGTTCGACAGGATACCAAGAGACCCAGTACTTC.

The V and J genes are TRBV7-9 and TRBJ2-5; TRBD2 matches at 14 bases. The CDR3 is 15 amino acids. The trim removed 5 bases at V and 9 bases at J, leaving 8 bases unmatched. Germline values: CDR1 SEHNR, CDR2 FQNEAQ (reference sequence). Here the CDR3 reads CASSNSTSGGAAQYF. In DNA, the CDR3 is TGTGCCAGCAGCAACTCGACTAGCGGGGGGGCGGCCCAGTACTTC.

V is TRBV27 and J is TRBJ2-7, with TRBD2 matching 8 bases. CDR3 length: 14 amino acids. Germline CDR1 MNHEY, CDR2 SMNVEV (reference sequence). The V and J ends lost 0 bases and 2 bases, in that order; junction bases with no gene match: 0. The CDR3 coding sequence is TGTGCCAGCAGTTTATCGGGACTAGCCTACGAGCAGTACTTC. It translates to CASSLSGLAYEQYF.

The J gene is TRBJ1-4, the V gene TRBV27; maybe TRBD1 (5 bases). This CDR3 has 13 residues. Germline-derived CDR1 and CDR2 are MNHEY and SMNVEV (reference sequence). V shed 10 bases and J shed 4 bases, with 13 bases lying between them. CDR3 sequence reads: CANGGVYNEKLFF. In DNA form, the CDR3 reads TGTGCCAACGGGGGAGTATATAATGAAAAACTGTTTTTT.

V gene TRBV27 combines with J gene TRBJ2-1; D is undetermined. In germline, CDR1 is MNHEY, CDR2 SMNVEV (reference sequence). V lost 3 bases and J lost 5, with 5 bases in between. This CDR3 region has 12 residues. In nucleotides, the CDR3 is TGTGCCAGCAGTTTTATAGACAATGAGCAGTTCTTC. Translated: CASSFIDNEQFF.

This clone was recorded at least ten times. V usage is TRBV5-4 and J usage is TRBJ1-2; possible D gene TRBD1, 6 bases. V lost 3 bases, J lost 5 bases, and 17 bases lay in between. This CDR3 region has 15 residues. Germline CDR1 is SGHNT and CDR2 is YYREEE (reference sequence). The CDR3 region is CASSSGRQDSYGYTF. CDR3 nucleotides: TGTGCCAGCAGCTCGGGGAGACAGGACTCTTATGGCTACACCTTC.

V usage is TRBV19 and J usage is TRBJ1-2, with 9 positions matching TRBD1. V lost 10 bases to trimming and J lost 6 bases; unmatched junction nucleotides: 9. CDR3 length: 13 residues. Germline CDR1 is LNHDA and CDR2 is SQIVND (reference sequence). The CDR3: CAISGTGFDGYTF. The CDR3 region has the DNA TGTGCCATCTCGGGGACAGGGTTCGATGGCTACACCTTC.